The next 32 T cell receptor beta chains were all read from a single sample in a study of PD-L1 blockade in urothelial cancer. Assay used: immunoSEQ multiplex PCR; TCRdb lists only in-frame clones, some missing. The repertoire holds some 50,000 clones, with approximately 86% as singletons. Regarding time point: peripheral blood 6 weeks after treatment start. The specimen was PBMCs, collected around atezolizumab (anti-PD-L1) treatment. The receptors derive from a man between 45 and 60 years old with urothelial cancer.

V is TRBV5-6 and J is TRBJ2-7; TRBD2 matches at 8 bases. CDR3 length: 16 residues. Germline V gives CDR1 SGHDT, CDR2 YYEEEE. The V gene end was trimmed by 2 bases and the J gene end by 1 base; junction bases not matched to a gene: 8. The CDR3 here is CASSFPGGTESYEQYF. The CDR3 nucleotides are TGTGCCAGCAGCTTTCCGGGAGGGACGGAATCCTACGAGCAGTACTTC.

In this sample, this clone turned up a few times. The chain couples TRBV18 to TRBJ2-7; D uncertain. Germline CDR1 KGHSH, CDR2 LQKENI. V lost 0 bases, J lost 7 bases, and 13 bases lay in between. The length of the CDR3 is 14 residues. The CDR3 nucleotides are TGTGCCAGCTCACCACCGATCGGGTCTACGGAGCAGTACTTC. Protein product: CASSPPIGSTEQYF.

The rearrangement links TRBV18 to TRBJ2-1; the match to TRBD2 covers 12 bases. CDR3 size: 14 residues. J was trimmed by 8 bases and V by 2 bases; bases with no gene match: 1. CDR1 and CDR2 from the germline V gene are KGHSH and LQKENI. DNA of the CDR3: TGTGCCAGCTCACCAAGGACTAGCGGGGATGAGCAGTTCTTC. It specifies CASSPRTSGDEQFF.

V and J are TRBV9 and TRBJ2-1, with D perhaps TRBD2 (5 bases). Trimming stripped 2 bases from V and 0 bases from J, with 6 bases between. CDR1 is SGDLS and CDR2 is YYNGEE in the germline V gene. The CDR3 runs 14 residues. The chain's CDR3 is CASSVGSSYNEQFF. Here the CDR3 DNA reads TGTGCCAGCAGCGTTGGGAGCTCCTACAATGAGCAGTTCTTC. The full variable domain, in which reference TRBV9 and TRBJ2-1 provide the parts outside the CDR3, is DSGVTQTPKHLITATGQRVTLRCSPRSGDLSVYWYQQSLDQGLQFLIQYYNGEERAKGNILERFSAQQFPDLHSELNLSSLELGDSALYFCASSVGSSYNEQFFGPGTRLTVL.

The chain joins TRBV2 to TRBJ2-5, with 13 bases that match TRBD2. Germline-derived CDR1 and CDR2 are SNHLY and FYNNEI. V dropped 4 bases and J dropped 6; count of bases not matched to a gene: 2. This CDR3 has 14 amino acids. CDR3 residues: CASSGTSGGQTQYF. The CDR3 DNA follows: TGTGCCAGCAGTGGGACTAGCGGGGGTCAGACCCAGTACTTC. The variable domain in full, with the rest retrieved from reference TRBV2 and TRBJ2-5, is EPEVTQTPSHQVTQMGQEVILRCVPISNHLYFYWYRQILGQKVEFLVSFYNNEISEKSEIFDDQFSVERPDGSNFTLKIRSTKLEDSAMYFCASSGTSGGQTQYFGPGTRLLVL.

The chain employs TRBV6-5 and TRBJ1-2, with 9 bases lining up with TRBD1. The CDR3 length is 14 residues. V dropped 7 bases and J dropped 8; count of bases not matched to a gene: 11. In germline, CDR1 is MNHEY, CDR2 SVGAGI. CDR3 sequence (DNA): TGTGCCAGCACCCCGTATCTACAGGGGGCAGGCTACACCTTC. Its translation is CASTPYLQGAGYTF.

The chain joins TRBV4-2 to TRBJ1-1, with a tentative D call TRBD1 (6 bases). V gave up 0 bases and J gave up 3 bases, with 8 bases separating them. The length of the CDR3 is 14 residues. Germline lookup yields CDR1 LGHNA and CDR2 YNFKEQ. CDR3 residues: CASSQDRGYTEAFF. Here the CDR3 DNA reads TGTGCCAGCAGCCAAGATAGGGGGTACACTGAAGCTTTCTTT.

The chain joins TRBV18 to TRBJ1-1; 9 bases are shared with TRBD1. V shed 3 bases, J shed 8 bases, and the junction held 4 bases outside the gene matches. The CDR3 covers 13 residues. Germline CDR1 is KGHSH and CDR2 is LQKENI. The CDR3 nucleotides are TGTGCCAGCTCACCGGGACAGGGAAGGGAAGCTTTCTTT. It specifies CASSPGQGREAFF.

This clone was detected only a few times. The chain carries TRBV10-2 and TRBJ2-7; perhaps TRBD1 as D (6 bases). The germline CDR1 and CDR2 sequences are WSHSY and SAAADI. The CDR3 length is 13 residues. Trimming removed 2 bases from V and 2 bases from J, with 7 bases in between. CDR3 amino acids: CASSEDRPYEQYF. The CDR3 DNA is TGCGCCAGCAGTGAGGACAGGCCCTACGAGCAGTACTTC.

The rearrangement links TRBV30 to TRBJ1-2; D is undetermined. The CDR3 loop spans 13 amino acids. The ends were cut back, 4 bases at V and 3 bases at J, with 12 bases in the middle. CDR1 and CDR2 (germline): GTSNPN, SVGIG (reference sequence). For the CDR3, the DNA is TGTGCCTGGAAAGAGGATTTCGACTATGGCTACACCTTC. Its protein is CAWKEDFDYGYTF.

The chain carries TRBV2 and TRBJ1-1, with D unclear. The CDR3 consists of 11 residues. With 3 bases removed from V and 9 bases from J, the gap between germline ends came to 8 bases. Germline CDR1 is SNHLY and CDR2 is FYNNEI. The CDR3 DNA reads TGTGCCAGCAGTGAGAGAGTTAAAGCTTTCTTT. Protein: CASSERVKAFF.

The rearrangement joins TRBV10-3 to TRBJ2-7; 7 bases match TRBD2. Germline loops: CDR1 ENHRY, CDR2 SYGVKD. With V trimmed by 10 bases and J by 0 bases, 9 bases remained unmatched. This CDR3 has 14 amino acids. CDR3 amino acids: CATGGGRNSYEQYF. Here the CDR3 DNA reads TGTGCCACTGGGGGGGGGAGGAACTCCTACGAGCAGTACTTC.

V and J are TRBV23-1 and TRBJ2-5; the D gene is possibly TRBD1 (5 bases). TRBV23-1 is filed as an ORF, its function uncertain. The V end was cut by 3 bases, the J end by 4 bases, with 15 bases between. The CDR3 sequence is 15 residues long. The CDR3 is CASSQSRAVGETQYF. Written as DNA, the CDR3 is TGCGCCAGCAGTCAGTCCAGGGCAGTGGGAGAGACCCAGTACTTC.

This clone showed up just a few times. The chain's CDR3 is CASSEDKDRFLYNEQFF. CDR3 bases: TGTGCCAGCAGTGAAGACAAGGACAGGTTCCTGTACAATGAGCAGTTCTTC. The V and J genes are TRBV6-1 and TRBJ2-1, with 7 bases matching TRBD1. V shed 1 base and J 4 bases; nucleotides not matched to a gene: 10. Germline V CDR1 and CDR2: MNHNS, SASEGT. The CDR3 runs 17 residues.

Here the CDR3 reads CASSSPTGAGTGELFF. CDR3 nucleotides: TGTGCCAGCAGTTCTCCGACAGGGGCAGGCACCGGGGAGCTGTTTTTT. The V gene is TRBV6-6, the J gene TRBJ2-2; 8 bases map to TRBD1. Looked up from germline, CDR1 is MNHNY and CDR2 is SVGAGI (reference sequence). The ends lost 4 bases at V and 4 bases at J; junction bases unmatched: 8. The CDR3 runs 16 residues.

The rearrangement links TRBV30 to TRBJ2-1, with 8 nucleotides matching TRBD1. V was pared by 1 base and J by 9 bases, with 14 bases of the junction left unmatched. Germline V gene lookup returns CDR1 GTSNPN and CDR2 SVGIG (reference sequence). This CDR3 is built from 16 residues. Written as DNA, the CDR3 is TGTGCCTGGAGTGCAGCTAGAGGACAGGGCCTACTTGAGCAGTTCTTC. Protein sequence: CAWSAARGQGLLEQFF.

J is TRBJ1-5 and V is TRBV7-9, with 8 positions matching TRBD1. Germline V CDR1 and CDR2: SEHNR, FQNEAQ (reference sequence). The CDR3 loop spans 15 amino acids. V lost 3 bases to trimming and J lost 3 bases; unmatched junction nucleotides: 4. The CDR3 sequence is CASSFGDRHNQPQHF. In nucleotides, the CDR3 is TGTGCCAGCAGCTTTGGGGACAGGCACAATCAGCCCCAGCATTTT.

The J gene is TRBJ2-7, the V gene TRBV11-3, with D possibly matching TRBD2 (5 bases). Looked up from germline, CDR1 is SGHNT and CDR2 is YENEEA. The CDR3 length is 14 residues. The germline V and J ends were trimmed by 5 bases and 2 bases, with 13 bases remaining between them. CDR3 coding DNA: TGTGCCAGCAGCCCAGGATCGGAGGCCTACGAGCAGTACTTC. Amino acid sequence: CASSPGSEAYEQYF.

V and J are TRBV6-1 and TRBJ1-2; TRBD1 aligns across 7 bases. CDR1 is MNHNS, CDR2 SASEGT, per germline. V lost 9 bases and J lost 2; bases outside the gene matches: 3. This CDR3 has 12 residues. The CDR3, as DNA: TGTGCCAGTCCGGGACAGAACTATGGCTACACCTTC. Translating it yields CASPGQNYGYTF.

V usage is TRBV7-2 and J usage is TRBJ2-7; maybe TRBD1 (6 bases). Germline lookup yields CDR1 SGHTA and CDR2 FQGNSA. The V and J ends lost 6 bases and 2 bases respectively, with 8 bases between them. The CDR3 spans 12 residues. CDR3 DNA sequence: TGTGCCAGCAGGACAGGCCCCTACGAGCAGTACTTC. It is translated as CASRTGPYEQYF.

V and J are TRBV30 and TRBJ1-4, with D unclear. Trimming took off 2 bases at V and 8 bases at J, with 12 bases between the two ends. Germline V gives CDR1 GTSNPN, CDR2 SVGIG (reference sequence). There are 13 residues in the CDR3. The CDR3 region has the DNA TGTGCCTGGAGTCGGAGGATGGGAGAAAAACTGTTTTTT. This translates into CAWSRRMGEKLFF.

The J gene is TRBJ2-5, the V gene TRBV14; 11 bases line up with TRBD2. CDR1 is SGHDN and CDR2 is FVKESK in the germline V gene. This CDR3 has 17 residues. The ends lost 0 bases at V and 1 base at J; junction bases unmatched: 4. CDR3: CASSQDSLAGGQETQYF. The DNA of the CDR3 is TGTGCCAGCAGCCAAGATAGTCTAGCGGGGGGCCAAGAGACCCAGTACTTC.

The V and J genes are TRBV7-8 and TRBJ2-7, with 9 nucleotides matching TRBD2. With 5 bases clipped from V and 4 bases from J, the junction kept 6 bases outside the gene matches. The CDR3 consists of 14 residues. From germline, CDR1 is SGHVS and CDR2 FQNEAQ. DNA for the CDR3: TGTGCCAGCAGCCTGGGACTAGCAGAATACGAGCAGTACTTC. Translation gives CASSLGLAEYEQYF.

V is TRBV9 and J is TRBJ1-1, with TRBD1 matching 7 bases. The CDR3 has 16 residues. Looked up from germline, CDR1 is SGDLS and CDR2 is YYNGEE. V was pared by 0 bases and J by 2 bases, with 7 bases of the junction left unmatched. CDR3 sequence reads: CASSVGGGGPNTEAFF. DNA of the CDR3: TGTGCCAGCAGCGTAGGTGGAGGGGGCCCTAACACTGAAGCTTTCTTT.

Relative to its sample, this clone is medium-sized. The V call is TRBV19, the J call TRBJ1-3; 10 positions match TRBD1. Germline CDR1 and CDR2: LNHDA and SQIVND (reference sequence). The CDR3 is 15 residues long. Trimming took 5 bases from V and 3 from J; bases not matched to a gene: 4. DNA of the CDR3: TGTGCCAGTAGTCTTGGGACAGGGGTTGGAAACACCATATATTTT. Protein product: CASSLGTGVGNTIYF.

This clone came up a few times. The gene calls are TRBV5-1 and TRBJ1-1; no clear D. CDR3 size: 14 residues. Germline V gene sequence: CDR1 SGHRS, CDR2 YFSETQ. The germline V and J ends were trimmed by 2 bases and 4 bases, with 12 bases remaining between them. CDR3 loop: CASSFSSSGTEAFF. The CDR3 DNA reads as TGCGCCAGCAGCTTCTCCTCTTCGGGCACTGAAGCTTTCTTT. Full variable domain (rest looked up from reference TRBV5-1 and TRBJ1-1): KAGVTQTPRYLIKTRGQQVTLSCSPISGHRSVSWYQQTPGQGLQFLFEYFSETQRNKGNFPGRFSGRQFSNSRSEMNVSTLELGDSALYLCASSFSSSGTEAFFGQGTRLTVV.

This sequence joins TRBV5-1 and TRBJ1-1; no clear D. The CDR3 is made up of 15 amino acids. Per the germline V gene, CDR1 is SGHRS and CDR2 is YFSETQ. The ends were cut back, 0 bases at V and 8 bases at J, with 17 bases in the middle. For the CDR3, the DNA is TGCGCCAGCAGCTTGGATCGGGGAAACCCCTCCGAAGCTTTCTTT. It encodes CASSLDRGNPSEAFF.

This chain connects TRBV10-3 to TRBJ1-6; D ambiguous. Trimming stripped 3 bases from V and 5 bases from J, with 2 bases between. Germline V CDR1 and CDR2: ENHRY, SYGVKD. The CDR3 sequence is 12 residues long. The CDR3 is CAISDDNSPLHF. DNA for the CDR3: TGTGCCATCAGTGACGATAATTCACCCCTCCACTTT.

J is TRBJ1-1 and V is TRBV7-9, with a possible D match to TRBD1 (5 bases). V was cut by 3 bases and J by 5 bases, with 13 bases left in between. The length of the CDR3 is 14 residues. Germline CDR1 reads SEHNR; CDR2 reads FQNEAQ (reference sequence). The CDR3 protein is CASSLEGSRTEAFF. The CDR3 DNA sequence: TGTGCCAGCAGCTTGGAGGGGAGTCGGACTGAAGCTTTCTTT.

V and J are TRBV5-1 and TRBJ1-3; D gene unclear. The CDR3 is 15 amino acids. V was pared by 4 bases and J by 0 bases, with 11 bases between. Germline values: CDR1 SGHRS, CDR2 YFSETQ. The CDR3 DNA reads TGCGCCAGCAGCCCGGAACGAGGCTCTGGAAACACCATATATTTT. Translating it yields CASSPERGSGNTIYF.

This sequence joins TRBV28 and TRBJ2-5; D is possibly TRBD1 (6 bases). The CDR3 loop spans 13 amino acids. Germline CDR1 and CDR2: MDHEN and SYDVKM. The V gene lost 3 bases and the J gene lost 5 bases, with 10 bases spanning the gap. The CDR3 nucleotides read TGTGCCAGCAGTTTCGGGACATCTGAGACCCAGTACTTC. Its translation is CASSFGTSETQYF.

The chain uses TRBV19 and TRBJ2-3; maybe TRBD2 (6 bases). Germline CDR1 and CDR2: LNHDA and SQIVND (reference sequence). This CDR3 is 17 amino acids long. V was shortened by 4 bases and J by 0 bases, with 17 bases between the two germline ends. For the CDR3, the DNA is TGTGCCAGTAGTAGGGTCGGACTAACCCCTAGCACAGATACGCAGTATTTT. Residues: CASSRVGLTPSTDTQYF.